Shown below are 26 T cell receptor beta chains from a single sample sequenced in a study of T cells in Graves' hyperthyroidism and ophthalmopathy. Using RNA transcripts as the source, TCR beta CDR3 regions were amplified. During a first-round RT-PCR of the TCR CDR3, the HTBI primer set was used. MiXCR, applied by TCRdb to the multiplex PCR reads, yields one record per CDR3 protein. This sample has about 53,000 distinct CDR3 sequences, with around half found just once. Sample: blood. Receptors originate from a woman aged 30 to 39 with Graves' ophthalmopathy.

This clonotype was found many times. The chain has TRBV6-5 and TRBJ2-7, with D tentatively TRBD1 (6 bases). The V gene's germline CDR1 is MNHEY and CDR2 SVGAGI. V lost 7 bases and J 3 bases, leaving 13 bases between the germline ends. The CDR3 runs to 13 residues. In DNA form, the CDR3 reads TGTGCCAGCAAACAGGGAGAAGGCTACGAGCAGTACTTC. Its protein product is CASKQGEGYEQYF.

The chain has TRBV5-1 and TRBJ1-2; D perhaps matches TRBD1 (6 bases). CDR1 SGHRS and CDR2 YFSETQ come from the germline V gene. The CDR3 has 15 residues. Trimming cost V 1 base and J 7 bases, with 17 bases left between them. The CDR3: CASSLIQGLYAGYTF. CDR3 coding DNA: TGCGCCAGCAGCTTGATCCAGGGGCTTTACGCTGGCTACACCTTC.

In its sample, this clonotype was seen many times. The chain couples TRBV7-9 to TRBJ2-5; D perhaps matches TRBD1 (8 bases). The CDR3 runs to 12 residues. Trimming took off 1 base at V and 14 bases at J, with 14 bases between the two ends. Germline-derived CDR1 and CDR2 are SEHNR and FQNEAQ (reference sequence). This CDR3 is CASSLVGGTGYF. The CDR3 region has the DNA TGTGCCAGCAGCTTAGTGGGGGGGACAGGCTACTTC.

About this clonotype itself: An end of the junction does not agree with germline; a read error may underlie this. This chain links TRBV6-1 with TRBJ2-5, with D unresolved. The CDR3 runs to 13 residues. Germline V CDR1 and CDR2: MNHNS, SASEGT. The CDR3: CDSSEPGWETQYF. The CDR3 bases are TGTGACAGCAGTGAACCCGGATGGGAGACCCAGTACTTC.

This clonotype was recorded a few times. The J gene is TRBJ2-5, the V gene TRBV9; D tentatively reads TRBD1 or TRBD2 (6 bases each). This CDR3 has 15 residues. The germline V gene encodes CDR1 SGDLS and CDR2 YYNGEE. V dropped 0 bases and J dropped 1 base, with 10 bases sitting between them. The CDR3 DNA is TGTGCCAGCAGCGTAGGAGGGGGGATCCAAGAGACCCAGTACTTC. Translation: CASSVGGGIQETQYF.

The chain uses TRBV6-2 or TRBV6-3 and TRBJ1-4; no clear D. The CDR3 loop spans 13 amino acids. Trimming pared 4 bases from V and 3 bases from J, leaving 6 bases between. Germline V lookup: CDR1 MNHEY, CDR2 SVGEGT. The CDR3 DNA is TGTGCCAGCAGTTGGGTGCCTAATGAAAAACTGTTTTTT. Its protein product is CASSWVPNEKLFF.

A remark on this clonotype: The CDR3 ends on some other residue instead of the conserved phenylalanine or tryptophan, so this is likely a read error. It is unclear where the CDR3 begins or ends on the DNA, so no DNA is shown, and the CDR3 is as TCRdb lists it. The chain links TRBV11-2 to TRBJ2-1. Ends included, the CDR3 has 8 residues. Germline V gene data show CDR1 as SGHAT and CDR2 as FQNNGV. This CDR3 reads CASSSRGI.

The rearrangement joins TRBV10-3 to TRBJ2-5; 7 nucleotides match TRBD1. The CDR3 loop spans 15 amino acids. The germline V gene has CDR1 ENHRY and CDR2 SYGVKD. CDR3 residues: CGWFQTQGVEETQYF. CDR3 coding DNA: TGTGGCTGGTTCCAAACGCAGGGGGTAGAAGAGACCCAGTACTTC.

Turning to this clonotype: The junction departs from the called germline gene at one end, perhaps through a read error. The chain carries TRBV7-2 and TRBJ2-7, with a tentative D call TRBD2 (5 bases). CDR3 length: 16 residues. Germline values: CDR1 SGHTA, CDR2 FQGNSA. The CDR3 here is CASSEAISEASYERYF. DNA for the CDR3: TGTGCCAGCAGTGAAGCGATTAGCGAGGCTTCCTACGAGCGGTACTTC.

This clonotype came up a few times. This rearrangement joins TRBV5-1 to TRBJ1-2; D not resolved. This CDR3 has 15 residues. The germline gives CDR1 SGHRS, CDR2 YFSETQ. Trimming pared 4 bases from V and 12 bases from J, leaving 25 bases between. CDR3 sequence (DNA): TGCGCCAGCAGCCCCCTTTCCCCGGCAGACTCTGGAAACACCTTC. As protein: CASSPLSPADSGNTF.

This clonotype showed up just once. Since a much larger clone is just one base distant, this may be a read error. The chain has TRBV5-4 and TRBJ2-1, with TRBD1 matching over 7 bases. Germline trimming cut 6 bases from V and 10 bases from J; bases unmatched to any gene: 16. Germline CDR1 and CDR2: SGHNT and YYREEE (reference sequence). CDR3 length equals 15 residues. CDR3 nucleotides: TGTGCCAGCAAGATGGGGCAGGGGGATCGCAAGGAGCAGTTCTTC. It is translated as CASKMGQGDRKEQFF.

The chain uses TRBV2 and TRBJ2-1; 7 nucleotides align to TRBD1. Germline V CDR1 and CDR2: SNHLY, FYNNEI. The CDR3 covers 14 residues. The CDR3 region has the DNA TGTGACAGTGGGACAGCGAGCTCCTACAATGAGCAGTTCTTC. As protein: CDSGTASSYNEQFF.

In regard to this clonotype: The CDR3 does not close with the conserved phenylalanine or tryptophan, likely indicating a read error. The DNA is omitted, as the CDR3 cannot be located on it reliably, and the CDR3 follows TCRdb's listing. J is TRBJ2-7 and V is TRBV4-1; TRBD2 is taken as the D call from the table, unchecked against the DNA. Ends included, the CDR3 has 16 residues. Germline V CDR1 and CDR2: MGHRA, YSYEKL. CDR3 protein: CASSQDRGKRTYEQYC.

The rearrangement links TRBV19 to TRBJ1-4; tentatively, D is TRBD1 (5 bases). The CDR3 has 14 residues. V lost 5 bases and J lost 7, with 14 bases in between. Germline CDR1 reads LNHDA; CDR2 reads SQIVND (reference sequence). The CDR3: CASSSRGRGEKLFF. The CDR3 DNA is TGTGCCAGTAGTTCCCGAGGGAGGGGTGAAAAACTGTTTTTT.

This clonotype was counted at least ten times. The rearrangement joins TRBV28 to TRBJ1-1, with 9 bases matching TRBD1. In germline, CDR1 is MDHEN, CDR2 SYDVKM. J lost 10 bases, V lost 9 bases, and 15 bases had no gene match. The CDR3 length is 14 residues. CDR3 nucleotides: TGTGCCAGTCGGAGGGGACAGGGTGATGGGGTAGCTTTCTTT. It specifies CASRRGQGDGVAFF.

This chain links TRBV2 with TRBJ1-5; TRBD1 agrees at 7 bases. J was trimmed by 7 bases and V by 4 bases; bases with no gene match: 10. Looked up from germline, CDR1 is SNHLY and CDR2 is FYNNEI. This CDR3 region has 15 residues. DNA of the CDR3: TGTGCCAGCAGTGCACACAGGGGAGCAGTGCAGCCCCAGCATTTT. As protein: CASSAHRGAVQPQHF. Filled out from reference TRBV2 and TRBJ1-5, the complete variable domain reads EPEVTQTPSHQVTQMGQEVILRCVPISNHLYFYWYRQILGQKVEFLVSFYNNEISEKSEIFDDQFSVERPDGSNFTLKIRSTKLEDSAMYFCASSAHRGAVQPQHFGDGTRLSIL.

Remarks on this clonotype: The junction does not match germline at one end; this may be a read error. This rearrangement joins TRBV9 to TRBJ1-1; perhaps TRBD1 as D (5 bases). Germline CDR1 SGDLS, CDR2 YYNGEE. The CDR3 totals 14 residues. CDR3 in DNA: TGTGCCAGCAGCCCGGGGAGGGACGGGGGTGAAGCTCTCTTT. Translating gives CASSPGRDGGEALF.

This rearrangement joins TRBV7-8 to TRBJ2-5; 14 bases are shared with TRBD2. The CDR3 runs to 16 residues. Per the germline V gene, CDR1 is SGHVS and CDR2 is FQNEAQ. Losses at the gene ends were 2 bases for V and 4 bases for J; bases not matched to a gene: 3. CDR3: CASSLFGLAGGETQYF. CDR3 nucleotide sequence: TGTGCCAGCAGCTTATTTGGACTAGCGGGAGGAGAGACCCAGTACTTC. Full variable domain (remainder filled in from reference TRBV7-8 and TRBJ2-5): GAGVSQSPRYKVAKRGQDVALRCDPISGHVSLFWYQQALGQGPEFLTYFQNEAQLDKSGLPSDRFFAERPEGSVSTLKIQRTQQEDSAVYLCASSLFGLAGGETQYFGPGTRLLVL.

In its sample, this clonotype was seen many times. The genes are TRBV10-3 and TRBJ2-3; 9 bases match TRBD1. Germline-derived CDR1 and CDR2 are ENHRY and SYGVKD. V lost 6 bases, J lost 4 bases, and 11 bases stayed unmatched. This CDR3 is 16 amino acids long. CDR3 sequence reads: CAIRAPGTGKSDTQYF. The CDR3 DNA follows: TGTGCCATCAGGGCCCCCGGGACAGGGAAATCAGATACGCAGTATTTT.

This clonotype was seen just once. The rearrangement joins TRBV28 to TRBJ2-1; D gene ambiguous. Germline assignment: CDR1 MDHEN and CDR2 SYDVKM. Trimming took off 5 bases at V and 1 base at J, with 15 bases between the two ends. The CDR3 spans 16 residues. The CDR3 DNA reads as TGTGCCAGCAGTGTAAGTACCGGAAGATCCTACAATGAGCAGTTCTTC. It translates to CASSVSTGRSYNEQFF.

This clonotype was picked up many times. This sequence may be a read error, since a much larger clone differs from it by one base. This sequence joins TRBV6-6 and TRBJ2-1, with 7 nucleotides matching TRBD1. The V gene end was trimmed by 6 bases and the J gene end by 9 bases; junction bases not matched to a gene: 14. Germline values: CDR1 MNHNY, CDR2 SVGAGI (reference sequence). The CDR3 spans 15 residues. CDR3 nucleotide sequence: TGTGCCAGCAGACAAGGAACAGGGGTCTGGGGTGAGCAGTTCTTC. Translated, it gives CASRQGTGVWGEQFF.

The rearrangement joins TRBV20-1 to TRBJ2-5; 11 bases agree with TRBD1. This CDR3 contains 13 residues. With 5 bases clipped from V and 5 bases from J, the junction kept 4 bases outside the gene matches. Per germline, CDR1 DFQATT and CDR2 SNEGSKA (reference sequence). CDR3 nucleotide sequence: TGCAGTGCTCCGGACAGGGGGCAGGAGACCCAGTACTTC. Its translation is CSAPDRGQETQYF.

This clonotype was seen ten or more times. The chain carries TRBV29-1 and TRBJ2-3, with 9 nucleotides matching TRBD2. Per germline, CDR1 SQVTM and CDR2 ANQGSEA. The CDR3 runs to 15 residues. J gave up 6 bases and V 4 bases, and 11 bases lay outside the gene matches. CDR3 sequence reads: CSVGKRLAEGDTQYF. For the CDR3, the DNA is TGCAGCGTTGGGAAGCGACTAGCGGAGGGGGATACGCAGTATTTT.

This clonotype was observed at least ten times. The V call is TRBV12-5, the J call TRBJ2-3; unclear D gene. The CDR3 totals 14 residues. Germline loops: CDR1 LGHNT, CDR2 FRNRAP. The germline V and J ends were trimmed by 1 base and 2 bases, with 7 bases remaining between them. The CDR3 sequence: CASGLGGATDTQYF. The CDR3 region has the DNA TGTGCTAGTGGTTTGGGGGGTGCCACAGATACGCAGTATTTT.

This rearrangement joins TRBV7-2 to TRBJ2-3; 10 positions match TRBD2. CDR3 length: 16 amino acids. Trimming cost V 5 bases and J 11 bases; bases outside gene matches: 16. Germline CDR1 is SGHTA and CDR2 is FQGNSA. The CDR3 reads CASSRAGASGSHEQYF. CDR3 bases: TGTGCCAGCAGCCGAGCAGGGGCTAGCGGGAGCCATGAGCAGTATTTT.

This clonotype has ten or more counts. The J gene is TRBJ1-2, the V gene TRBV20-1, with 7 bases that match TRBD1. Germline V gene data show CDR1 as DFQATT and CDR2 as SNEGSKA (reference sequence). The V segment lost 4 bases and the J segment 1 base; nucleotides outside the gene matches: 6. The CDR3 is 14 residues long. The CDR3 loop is CSAIRQGLNYGYTF. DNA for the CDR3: TGCAGTGCTATTAGACAGGGACTTAACTATGGCTACACCTTC.